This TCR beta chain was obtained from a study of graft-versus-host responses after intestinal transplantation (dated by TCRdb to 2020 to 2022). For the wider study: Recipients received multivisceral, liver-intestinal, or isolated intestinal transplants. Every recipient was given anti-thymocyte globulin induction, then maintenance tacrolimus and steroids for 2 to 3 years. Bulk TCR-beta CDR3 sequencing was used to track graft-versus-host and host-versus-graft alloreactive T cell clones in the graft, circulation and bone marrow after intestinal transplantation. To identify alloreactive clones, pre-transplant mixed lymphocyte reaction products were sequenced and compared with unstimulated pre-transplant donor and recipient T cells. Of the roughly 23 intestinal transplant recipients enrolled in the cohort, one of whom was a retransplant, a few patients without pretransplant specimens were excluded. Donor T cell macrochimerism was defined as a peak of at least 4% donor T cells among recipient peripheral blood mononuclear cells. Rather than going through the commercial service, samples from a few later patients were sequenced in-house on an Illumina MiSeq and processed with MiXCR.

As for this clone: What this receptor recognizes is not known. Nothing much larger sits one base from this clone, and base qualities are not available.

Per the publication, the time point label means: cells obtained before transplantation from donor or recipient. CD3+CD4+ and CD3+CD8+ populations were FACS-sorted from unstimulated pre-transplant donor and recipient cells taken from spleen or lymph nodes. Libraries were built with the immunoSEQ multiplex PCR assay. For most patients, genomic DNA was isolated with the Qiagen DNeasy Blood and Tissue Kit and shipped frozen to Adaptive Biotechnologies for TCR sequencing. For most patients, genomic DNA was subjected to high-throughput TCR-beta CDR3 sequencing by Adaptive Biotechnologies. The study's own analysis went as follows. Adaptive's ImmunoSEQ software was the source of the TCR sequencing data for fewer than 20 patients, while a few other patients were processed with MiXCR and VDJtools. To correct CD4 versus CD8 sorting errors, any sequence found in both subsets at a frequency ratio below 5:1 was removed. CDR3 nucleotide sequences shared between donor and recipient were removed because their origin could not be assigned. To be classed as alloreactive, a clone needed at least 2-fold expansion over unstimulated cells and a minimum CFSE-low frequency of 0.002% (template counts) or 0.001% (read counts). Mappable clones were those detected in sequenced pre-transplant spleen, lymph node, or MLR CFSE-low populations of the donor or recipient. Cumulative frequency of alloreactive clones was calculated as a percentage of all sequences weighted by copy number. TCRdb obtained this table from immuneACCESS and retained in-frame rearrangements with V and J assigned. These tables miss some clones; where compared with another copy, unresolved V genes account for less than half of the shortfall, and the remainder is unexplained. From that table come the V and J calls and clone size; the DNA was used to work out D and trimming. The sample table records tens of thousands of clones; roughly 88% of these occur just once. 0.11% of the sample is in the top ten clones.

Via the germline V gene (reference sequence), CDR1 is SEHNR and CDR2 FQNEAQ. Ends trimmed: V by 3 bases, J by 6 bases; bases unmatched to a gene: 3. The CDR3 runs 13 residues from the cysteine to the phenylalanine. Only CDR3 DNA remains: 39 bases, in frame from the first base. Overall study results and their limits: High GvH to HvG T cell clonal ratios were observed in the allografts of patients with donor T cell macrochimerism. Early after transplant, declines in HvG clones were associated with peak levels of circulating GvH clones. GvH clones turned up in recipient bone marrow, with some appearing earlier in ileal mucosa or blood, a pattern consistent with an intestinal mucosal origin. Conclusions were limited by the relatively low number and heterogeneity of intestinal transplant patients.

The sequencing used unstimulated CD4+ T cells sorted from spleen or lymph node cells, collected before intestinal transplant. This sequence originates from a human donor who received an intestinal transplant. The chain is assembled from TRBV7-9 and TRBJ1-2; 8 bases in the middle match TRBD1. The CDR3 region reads CASSFRQGHGYTF. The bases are TGTGCCAGCAGCTTTAGACAGGGGCATGGCTACACCTTC. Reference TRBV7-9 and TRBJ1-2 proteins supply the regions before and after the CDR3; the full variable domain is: DTGVSQNPRHKITKRGQNVTFRCDPISEHNRLYWYRQTLGQGPEFLTYFQNEAQLEKSRLLSDRFSAERPKGSFSTLEIQRTEQGDSAMYLCASSFRQGHGYTFGSGTRLTVV.